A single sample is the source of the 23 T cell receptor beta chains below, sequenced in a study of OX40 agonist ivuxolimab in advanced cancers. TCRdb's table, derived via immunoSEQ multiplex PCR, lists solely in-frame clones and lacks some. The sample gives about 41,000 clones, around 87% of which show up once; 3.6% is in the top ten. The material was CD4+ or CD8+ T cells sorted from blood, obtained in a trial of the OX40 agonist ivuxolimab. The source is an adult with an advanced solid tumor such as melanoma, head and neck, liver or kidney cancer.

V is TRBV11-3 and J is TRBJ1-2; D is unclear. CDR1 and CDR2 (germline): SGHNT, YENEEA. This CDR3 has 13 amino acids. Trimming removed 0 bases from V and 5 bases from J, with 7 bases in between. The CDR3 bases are TGTGCCAGCAGCTTAGACAGGACGTATGGCTACACCTTC. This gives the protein CASSLDRTYGYTF.

CDR3 sequence: CASSQTAPYEQYF. CDR3 nucleotides: TGTGCCAGCAGTCAGACAGCCCCCTACGAGCAGTACTTC. The V and J genes are TRBV6-5 and TRBJ2-7; D may be TRBD1 (5 bases). From germline, CDR1 is MNHEY and CDR2 SVGAGI. The CDR3 length is 13 residues. With 5 bases removed from V and 2 bases from J, the gap between germline ends came to 10 bases.

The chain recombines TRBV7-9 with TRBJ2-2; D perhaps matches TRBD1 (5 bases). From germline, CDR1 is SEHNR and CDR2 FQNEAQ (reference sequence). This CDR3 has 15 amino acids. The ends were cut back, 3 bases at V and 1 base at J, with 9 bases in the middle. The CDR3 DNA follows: TGTGCCAGCAGCTTCGGACACTGGAACACCGGGGAGCTGTTTTTT. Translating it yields CASSFGHWNTGELFF.

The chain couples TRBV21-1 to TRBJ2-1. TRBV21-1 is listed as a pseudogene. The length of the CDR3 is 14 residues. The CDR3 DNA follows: TGTGCCAGCAGCAAAGCCCTTGCATTCAATGAGCAGTTCTTC. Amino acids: CASSKALAFNEQFF.

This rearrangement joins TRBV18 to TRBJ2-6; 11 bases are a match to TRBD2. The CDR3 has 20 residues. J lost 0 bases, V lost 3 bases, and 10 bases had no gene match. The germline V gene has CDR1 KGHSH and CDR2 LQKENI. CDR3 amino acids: CASSPSTSGALGSGANVLTF. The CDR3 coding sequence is TGTGCCAGCTCACCCTCGACTAGCGGGGCCCTGGGCTCTGGGGCCAACGTCCTGACTTTC. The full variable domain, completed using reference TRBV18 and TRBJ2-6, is NAGVMQNPRHLVRRRGQEARLRCSPMKGHSHVYWYRQLPEEGLKFMVYLQKENIIDESGMPKERFSAEFPKEGPSILRIQQVVRGDSAAYFCASSPSTSGALGSGANVLTFGAGSRLTVL.

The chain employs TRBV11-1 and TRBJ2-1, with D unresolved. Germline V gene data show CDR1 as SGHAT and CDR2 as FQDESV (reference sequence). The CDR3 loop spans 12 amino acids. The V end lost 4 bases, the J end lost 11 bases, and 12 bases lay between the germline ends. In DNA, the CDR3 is TGTGCCAGCAGCTCGCTTGAAATTAAGCAGTTCTTC. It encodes CASSSLEIKQFF.

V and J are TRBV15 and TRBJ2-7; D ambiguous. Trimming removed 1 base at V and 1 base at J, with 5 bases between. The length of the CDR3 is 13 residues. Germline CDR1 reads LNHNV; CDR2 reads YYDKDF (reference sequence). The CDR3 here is CATSRVRSYEQYF. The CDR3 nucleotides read TGTGCCACCAGCAGAGTCAGGTCCTACGAGCAGTACTTC.

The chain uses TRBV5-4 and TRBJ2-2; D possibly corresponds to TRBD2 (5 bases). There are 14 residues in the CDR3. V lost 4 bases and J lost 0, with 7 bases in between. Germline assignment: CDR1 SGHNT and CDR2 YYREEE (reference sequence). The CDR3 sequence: CASSRDPNTGELFF. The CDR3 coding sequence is TGTGCCAGCAGCCGGGATCCGAACACCGGGGAGCTGTTTTTT.

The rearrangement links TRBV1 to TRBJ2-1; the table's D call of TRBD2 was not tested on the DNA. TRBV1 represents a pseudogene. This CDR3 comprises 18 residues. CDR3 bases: TGCACCAGCAGACATGCTCCACGAACGGGAGGGACGAGGAATGAGCAGTTCTTC. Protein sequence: CTSRHAPRTGGTRNEQFF.

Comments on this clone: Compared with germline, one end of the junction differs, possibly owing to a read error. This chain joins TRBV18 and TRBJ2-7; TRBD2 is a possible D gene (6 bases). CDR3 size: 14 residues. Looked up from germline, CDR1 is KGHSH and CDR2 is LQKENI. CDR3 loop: CASSPTPGTPGTVF. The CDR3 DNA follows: TGTGCCAGCTCACCGACCCCCGGGACTCCGGGGACCGTATTC.

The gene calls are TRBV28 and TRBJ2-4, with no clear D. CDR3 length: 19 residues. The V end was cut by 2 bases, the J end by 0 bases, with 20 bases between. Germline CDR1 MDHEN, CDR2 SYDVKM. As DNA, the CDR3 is TGTGCCAGCAGTTTAATTCGGATAATGTCTCCCCTAGCCAAAAACATTCAGTACTTC. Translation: CASSLIRIMSPLAKNIQYF.

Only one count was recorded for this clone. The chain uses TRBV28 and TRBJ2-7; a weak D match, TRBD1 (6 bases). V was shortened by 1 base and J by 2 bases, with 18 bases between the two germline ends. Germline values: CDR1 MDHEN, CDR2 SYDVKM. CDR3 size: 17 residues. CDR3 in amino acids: CASSLFLLQGIAYEQYF. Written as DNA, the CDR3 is TGTGCCAGCAGTTTATTCCTCCTGCAGGGGATTGCCTACGAGCAGTACTTC.

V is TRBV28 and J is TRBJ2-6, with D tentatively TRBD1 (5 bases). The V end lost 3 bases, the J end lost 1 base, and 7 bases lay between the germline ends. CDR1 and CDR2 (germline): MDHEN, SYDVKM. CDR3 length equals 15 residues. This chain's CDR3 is CASSLAGSGANVLTF. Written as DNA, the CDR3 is TGTGCCAGCAGTTTGGCAGGGTCTGGGGCCAACGTCCTGACTTTC.

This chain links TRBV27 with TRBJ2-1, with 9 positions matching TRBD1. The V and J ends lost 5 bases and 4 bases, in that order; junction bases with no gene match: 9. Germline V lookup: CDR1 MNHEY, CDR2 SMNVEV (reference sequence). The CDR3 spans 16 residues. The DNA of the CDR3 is TGTGCCAGCAGTCCACAGGGGGCGTCCCGTTACAATGAGCAGTTCTTC. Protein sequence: CASSPQGASRYNEQFF.

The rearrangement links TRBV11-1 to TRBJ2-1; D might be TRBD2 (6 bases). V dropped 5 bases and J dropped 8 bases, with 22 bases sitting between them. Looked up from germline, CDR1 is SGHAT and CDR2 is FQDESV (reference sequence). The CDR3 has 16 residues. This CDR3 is CASSGSGGANYDEQFF. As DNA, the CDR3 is TGTGCCAGCAGCGGTAGCGGAGGGGCCAATTATGATGAGCAGTTCTTC. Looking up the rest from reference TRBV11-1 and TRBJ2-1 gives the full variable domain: EAEVAQSPRYKITEKSQAVAFWCDPISGHATLYWYRQILGQGPELLVQFQDESVVDDSQLPKDRFSAERLKGVDSTLKIQPAELGDSAMYLCASSGSGGANYDEQFFGPGTRLTVL.

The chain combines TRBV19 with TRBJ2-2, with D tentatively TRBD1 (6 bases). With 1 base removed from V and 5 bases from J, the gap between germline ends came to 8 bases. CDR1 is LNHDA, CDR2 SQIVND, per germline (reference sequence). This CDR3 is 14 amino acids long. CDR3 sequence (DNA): TGTGCCAGTAGTATAGGGACAGTTACCGGGGAGCTGTTTTTT. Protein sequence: CASSIGTVTGELFF.

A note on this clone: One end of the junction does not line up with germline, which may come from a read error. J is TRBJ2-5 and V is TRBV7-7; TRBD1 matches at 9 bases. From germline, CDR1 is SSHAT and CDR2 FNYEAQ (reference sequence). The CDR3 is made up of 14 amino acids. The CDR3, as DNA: TGTGCTAGCAGCTTGGGACAGGGAAAGGAGACCCAGTACTTC. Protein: CASSLGQGKETQYF.

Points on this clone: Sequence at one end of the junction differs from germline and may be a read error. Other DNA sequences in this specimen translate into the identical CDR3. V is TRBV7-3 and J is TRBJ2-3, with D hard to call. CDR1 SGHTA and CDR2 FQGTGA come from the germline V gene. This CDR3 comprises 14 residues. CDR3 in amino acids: CASSFDLSTDTQYF. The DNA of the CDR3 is TGTGCCAGCAGCTTCGACTTGAGCACAGATACACAGTATTTT.

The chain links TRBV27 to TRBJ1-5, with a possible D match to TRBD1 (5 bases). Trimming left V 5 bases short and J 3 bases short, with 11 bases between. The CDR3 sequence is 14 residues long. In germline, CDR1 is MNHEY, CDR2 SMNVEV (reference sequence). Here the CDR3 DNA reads TGTGCCAGCAGTACTGGGACTTCCAATCAGCCCCAGCATTTT. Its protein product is CASSTGTSNQPQHF.

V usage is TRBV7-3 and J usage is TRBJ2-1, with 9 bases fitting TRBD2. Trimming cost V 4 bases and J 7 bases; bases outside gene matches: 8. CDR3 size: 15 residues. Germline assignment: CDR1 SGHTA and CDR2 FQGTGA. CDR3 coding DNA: TGTGCCAGCAGCTCGCCGGGACTAGCTTGTAATGAGCAGTTCTTC. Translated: CASSSPGLACNEQFF.

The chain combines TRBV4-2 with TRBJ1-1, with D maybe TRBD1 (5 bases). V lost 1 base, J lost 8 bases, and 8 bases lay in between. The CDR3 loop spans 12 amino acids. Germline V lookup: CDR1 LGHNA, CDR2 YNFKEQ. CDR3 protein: CASSQGGREAFF. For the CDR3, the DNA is TGTGCCAGCAGCCAAGGGGGGAGAGAAGCTTTCTTT.

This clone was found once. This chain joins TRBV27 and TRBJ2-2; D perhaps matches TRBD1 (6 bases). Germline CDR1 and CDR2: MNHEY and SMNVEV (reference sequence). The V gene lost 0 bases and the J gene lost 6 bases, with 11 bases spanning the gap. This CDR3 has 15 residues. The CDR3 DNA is TGTGCCAGCAGTTTATCCCAGGGGTTGGCCGGGGAGCTGTTTTTT. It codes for CASSLSQGLAGELFF.

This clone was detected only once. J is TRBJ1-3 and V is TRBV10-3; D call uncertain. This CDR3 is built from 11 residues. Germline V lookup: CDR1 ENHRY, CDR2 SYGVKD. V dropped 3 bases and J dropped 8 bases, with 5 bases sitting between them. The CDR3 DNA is TGTGCCATCAGTGATTGGGACACCATATATTTT. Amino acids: CAISDWDTIYF.